The 16 T cell receptor beta chains below all came from one sample that was sequenced in a study of blood T cell repertoires in COVID-19. Produced via immunoSEQ multiplex PCR; TCRdb's table is partial and in-frame only. The sample records about 240,000 clones, approximately 90% being singletons. The sample consisted of PBMCs or T cells enriched from blood (not recorded which). Every receptor here comes from a woman between 25 and 40 years old who had recovered from COVID-19.

The chain uses TRBV5-1 and TRBJ1-5, with D possibly being TRBD1 (6 bases). The CDR3 has 14 amino acids. CDR1 and CDR2 (germline): SGHRS, YFSETQ. V lost 4 bases, J lost 6 bases, and 14 bases lay in between. For the CDR3, the DNA is TGCGCCAGCAGCGAGGGACAACCGACTCAGCCCCAGCATTTT. Translating gives CASSEGQPTQPQHF.

The chain employs TRBV4-2 and TRBJ2-3, with TRBD2 matching over 11 bases. The germline gives CDR1 LGHNA, CDR2 YNFKEQ. V was pared by 1 base and J by 4 bases, with 10 bases of the junction left unmatched. CDR3 length equals 18 residues. The CDR3 DNA reads TGTGCCAGCAGCCAAGTATTCCTAGCGGGAGGTGGGCCAGATACGCAGTATTTT. The encoded protein is CASSQVFLAGGGPDTQYF.

V is TRBV7-9 and J is TRBJ2-1; TRBD1 might be the D (6 bases). The CDR3 spans 13 residues. The V gene's germline CDR1 is SEHNR and CDR2 FQNEAQ (reference sequence). Trimming cost V 2 bases and J 5 bases, with 7 bases left between them. The CDR3 DNA reads TGTGCCAGCAGCTTAACAGGGAACAATGAGCAGTTCTTC. It encodes CASSLTGNNEQFF.

The table lists this clone with a count of one. The rearrangement uses TRBV7-9 and TRBJ1-1, with D unclear. The CDR3 runs to 16 residues. Deletions cut 3 bases from V and 4 bases from J, with 18 bases between. Germline V gives CDR1 SEHNR, CDR2 FQNEAQ (reference sequence). The CDR3 nucleotides read TGTGCCAGCAGCTTCTTTACAAGATTGCGGGGCACTGAAGCTTTCTTT. As protein: CASSFFTRLRGTEAFF.

V and J are TRBV19 and TRBJ1-1; D gene ambiguous. This CDR3 is built from 14 residues. CDR1 is LNHDA and CDR2 is SQIVND in the germline V gene (reference sequence). Trimming removed 5 bases at V and 2 bases at J, with 12 bases between. CDR3: CASSEWRGNTEAFF. The CDR3, as DNA: TGTGCCAGTAGTGAATGGCGGGGAAACACTGAAGCTTTCTTT.

The chain combines TRBV28 with TRBJ2-7, with 7 bases aligning to TRBD1. Germline loops: CDR1 MDHEN, CDR2 SYDVKM. This CDR3 has 15 amino acids. With V trimmed by 3 bases and J by 5 bases, 10 bases remained unmatched. The CDR3 nucleotides read TGTGCCAGCAGTTTCGGAGTAGGACAGGCGGACGAGCAGTACTTC. Protein product: CASSFGVGQADEQYF.

The chain uses TRBV10-3 and TRBJ2-7, with D perhaps TRBD1 (6 bases). Trimming left V 6 bases short and J 4 bases short, with 22 bases between. In germline, CDR1 is ENHRY, CDR2 SYGVKD. The length of the CDR3 is 16 residues. The CDR3 sequence is CAISRTKLNRDYEQYF. CDR3 DNA: TGTGCCATCAGCAGGACCAAATTAAACAGGGATTACGAGCAGTACTTC.

The chain recombines TRBV7-8 with TRBJ1-1; the D gene is possibly TRBD1 (5 bases). V shed 1 base and J shed 13 bases, with 16 bases lying between them. Germline V CDR1 and CDR2: SGHVS, FQNEAQ. The CDR3 spans 13 residues. CDR3 residues: CASSLGEGLGGFF. The DNA for the CDR3 is TGTGCCAGCAGCTTAGGGGAGGGTTTGGGGGGTTTCTTT. Full variable domain (missing parts from reference TRBV7-8 and TRBJ1-1): GAGVSQSPRYKVAKRGQDVALRCDPISGHVSLFWYQQALGQGPEFLTYFQNEAQLDKSGLPSDRFFAERPEGSVSTLKIQRTQQEDSAVYLCASSLGEGLGGFFGQGTRLTVV.

The chain couples TRBV5-8 to TRBJ2-3, with 13 bases identical to TRBD2. V lost 2 bases and J lost 2; bases outside the gene matches: 2. The CDR3 has 16 residues. From germline, CDR1 is SGHTS and CDR2 YDEGEE. In nucleotides, the CDR3 is TGTGCCAGCAGCTTAGGGACTAGCGGGAACACAGATACGCAGTATTTT. Residues: CASSLGTSGNTDTQYF.

The V and J genes are TRBV6-5 and TRBJ2-3, with a possible D match to TRBD2 (6 bases). V lost 6 bases, J lost 0 bases, and 10 bases lay in between. Germline V gives CDR1 MNHEY, CDR2 SVGAGI. The CDR3 contains 14 residues. CDR3 sequence: CASRRLGSTDTQYF. The CDR3 nucleotides read TGTGCCAGCAGAAGACTAGGGAGCACAGATACGCAGTATTTT.

The genes are TRBV6-2 or TRBV6-3 and TRBJ1-1; TRBD1 might be the D (5 bases). Germline CDR1 and CDR2: MNHEY and SVGEGT. V was pared by 0 bases and J by 8 bases, with 10 bases between. This CDR3 is built from 13 residues. CDR3 region: CASSYSSRAEAFF. The DNA for the CDR3 is TGTGCCAGCAGTTACTCGTCCAGGGCCGAAGCTTTCTTT.

The chain couples TRBV27 to TRBJ1-5, with 8 bases identical to TRBD1. Per germline, CDR1 MNHEY and CDR2 SMNVEV (reference sequence). The CDR3 consists of 15 residues. V trimming: 4 bases; J trimming: 7 bases; junction bases outside the gene matches: 9. The CDR3 coding sequence is TGTGCCAGCAGTTCTAGGACAGGGCTAGACCAGCCCCAGCATTTT. Translating gives CASSSRTGLDQPQHF.

The chain has TRBV7-3 and TRBJ2-1; TRBD2 aligns across 8 bases. CDR3 size: 17 residues. After removal of 2 bases from V and 0 bases from J, the junction contained 6 bases not matched to a gene. Germline V lookup: CDR1 SGHTA, CDR2 FQGTGA. The CDR3 protein is CASSLASGPSSYNEQFF. The CDR3 DNA follows: TGTGCCAGCAGCTTAGCTAGCGGGCCCAGCTCCTACAATGAGCAGTTCTTC.

The V call is TRBV4-2, the J call TRBJ1-2, with 8 bases identical to TRBD1. Germline-derived CDR1 and CDR2 are LGHNA and YNFKEQ. The CDR3 contains 16 residues. V was clipped by 0 bases and J by 4 bases; unmatched bases: 7. Written as DNA, the CDR3 is TGTGCCAGCAGCCAAGATGTTCGGGACAGGATCTATGGCTACACCTTC. Translated, it gives CASSQDVRDRIYGYTF.

This clone appeared once. V gene TRBV5-1 combines with J gene TRBJ2-6; possibly TRBD2 for D (6 bases). The CDR3 is 16 amino acids. The V end lost 5 bases, the J end lost 2 bases, and 14 bases lay between the germline ends. From germline, CDR1 is SGHRS and CDR2 YFSETQ. CDR3 protein: CASSRAGRTGANVLTF. CDR3 in DNA: TGCGCCAGCAGTAGGGCAGGGAGGACTGGGGCCAACGTCCTGACTTTC.

This clone has only a few counts. This chain links TRBV4-3 with TRBJ2-7; no clear D. Germline lookup yields CDR1 LGHNA and CDR2 YSLEER. Trimming removed 1 base at V and 0 bases at J, with 7 bases between. The CDR3 extends over 14 amino acids. The CDR3 reads CASSQGGSSYEQYF. The CDR3 nucleotides are TGCGCCAGCAGCCAAGGAGGCAGCTCCTACGAGCAGTACTTC.